This TCR beta chain was sequenced for a study of shared clonotypes between healthy human individuals. Sequenced by immunoSEQ multiplex PCR; TCRdb stores in-frame clones only, minus some. The top ten clones hold under 2% of a sample with about 2.2 million clones, around 93% of them seen once. Regarding this clone: Its cognate antigen is unknown.

The CDR3 consists of 13 residues. V was cut by 5 bases and J by 5 bases, with 10 bases left in between. Per the germline V gene, CDR1 is MNHEY and CDR2 is SVGAGI. As defined, naive CD8 cells were CD45RO-negative and positively selected for CCR7, with terminally differentiated effector memory CD45RA+ cells excluded. General study points: Blood was the sole source, and tissue repertoires probably differ. Generally, naive subsets came out with larger estimated richness than memory subsets.

The chain combines TRBV6-5 with TRBJ2-1; D is perhaps TRBD1 or TRBD2 (5 bases each). The origin of this receptor is a man younger than 30 in good health. Some clones in this sample may be carry-over from other donors' samples. The sequenced material came from naive CD8+ T cells from PBMCs. The CDR3 loop reads CASSAGTNNEQFF. Written as DNA, the CDR3 is TGTGCCAGCAGTGCAGGGACCAACAATGAGCAGTTCTTC.